This T cell receptor beta chain was sequenced for a study of T cell repertoires in cytomegalovirus infection. Study background: CMV infection together with matching HLA type was indicated by public TCR beta signatures.

TCRdb passed the reads through MiXCR, listing each CDR3 protein once. The sample has just under 500,000 distinct CDR3 sequences, 33% seen once. Deletions cut 5 bases from V and 5 bases from J, with 17 bases between. The length of the CDR3 is 15 residues. Germline-derived CDR1 and CDR2 are MNHEY and SVGEGT. On this clonotype: Antigen unknown.

This TCR derives from a human donor in good health (CMV status not recorded). Some clones in this sample may be carry-over from other donors' samples. V and J are TRBV6-2 or TRBV6-3 and TRBJ2-3, with D possibly being TRBD1 (6 bases). The input for sequencing was cultured PBMCs, taken from culture after CMV antigen stimulation. The CDR3 is CASSRPGQVRDTQYF. Here the CDR3 DNA reads TGTGCCAGCAGTCGACCGGGACAAGTCAGAGATACGCAGTATTTT.